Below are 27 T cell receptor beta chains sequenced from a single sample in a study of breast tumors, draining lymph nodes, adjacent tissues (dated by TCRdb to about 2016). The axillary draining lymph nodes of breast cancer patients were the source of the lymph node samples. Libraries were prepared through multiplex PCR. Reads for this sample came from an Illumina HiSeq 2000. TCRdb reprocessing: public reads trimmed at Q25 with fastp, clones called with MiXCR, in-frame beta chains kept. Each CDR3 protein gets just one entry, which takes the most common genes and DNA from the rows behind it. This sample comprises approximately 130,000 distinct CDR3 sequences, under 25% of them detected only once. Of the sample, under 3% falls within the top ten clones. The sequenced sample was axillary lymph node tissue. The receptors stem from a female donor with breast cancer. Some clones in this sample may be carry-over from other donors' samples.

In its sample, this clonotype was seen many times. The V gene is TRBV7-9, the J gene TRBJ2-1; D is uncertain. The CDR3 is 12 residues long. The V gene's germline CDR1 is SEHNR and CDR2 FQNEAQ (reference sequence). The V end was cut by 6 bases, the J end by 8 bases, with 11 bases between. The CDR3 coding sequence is TGTGCCAGCAGTTCGTATGTTTATGAGCAGTTCTTC. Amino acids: CASSSYVYEQFF.

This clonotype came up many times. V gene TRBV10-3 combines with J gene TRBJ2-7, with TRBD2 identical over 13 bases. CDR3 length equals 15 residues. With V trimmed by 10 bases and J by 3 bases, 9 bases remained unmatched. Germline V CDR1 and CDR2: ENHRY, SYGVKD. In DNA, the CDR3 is TGTGCCACAAGAAAGGGACTAGCGGGAAACTACGAGCAGTACTTC. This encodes CATRKGLAGNYEQYF.

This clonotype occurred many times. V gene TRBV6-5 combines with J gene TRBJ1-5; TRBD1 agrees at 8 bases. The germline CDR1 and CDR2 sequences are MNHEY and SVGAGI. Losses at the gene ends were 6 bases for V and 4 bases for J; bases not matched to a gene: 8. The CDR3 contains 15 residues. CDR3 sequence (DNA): TGTGCCAGCAGCCGCCGGACAGGGCTAAATCAGCCCCAGCATTTT. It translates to CASSRRTGLNQPQHF.

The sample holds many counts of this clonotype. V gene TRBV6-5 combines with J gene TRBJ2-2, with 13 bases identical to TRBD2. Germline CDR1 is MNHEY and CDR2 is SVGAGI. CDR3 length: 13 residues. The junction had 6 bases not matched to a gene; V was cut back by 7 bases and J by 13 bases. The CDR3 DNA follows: TGTGCCAGCACCCGGACTAGCGGGAGAGGGCTGTTTTTT. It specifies CASTRTSGRGLFF.

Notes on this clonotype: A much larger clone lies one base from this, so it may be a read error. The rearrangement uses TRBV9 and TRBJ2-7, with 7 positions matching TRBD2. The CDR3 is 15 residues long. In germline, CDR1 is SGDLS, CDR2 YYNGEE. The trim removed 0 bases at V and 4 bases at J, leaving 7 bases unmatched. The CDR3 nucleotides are TGTGCCAGCAGCGTAGGGGCGGGAGTAGGATACGAGCAGTACTTC. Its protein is CASSVGAGVGYEQYF. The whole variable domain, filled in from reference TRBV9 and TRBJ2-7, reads DSGVTQTPKHLITATGQRVTLRCSPRSGDLSVYWYQQSLDQGLQFLIQYYNGEERAKGNILERFSAQQFPDLHSELNLSSLELGDSALYFCASSVGAGVGYEQYFGPGTRLTVT.

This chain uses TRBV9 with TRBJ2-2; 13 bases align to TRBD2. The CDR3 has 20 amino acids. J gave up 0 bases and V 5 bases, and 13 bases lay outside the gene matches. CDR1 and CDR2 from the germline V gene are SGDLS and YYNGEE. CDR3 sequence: CASSTSMWTSGSANTGELFF. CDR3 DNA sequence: TGTGCCAGCAGTACCTCGATGTGGACTAGCGGGAGCGCGAACACCGGGGAGCTGTTTTTT. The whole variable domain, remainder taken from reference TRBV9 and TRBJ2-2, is DSGVTQTPKHLITATGQRVTLRCSPRSGDLSVYWYQQSLDQGLQFLIQYYNGEERAKGNILERFSAQQFPDLHSELNLSSLELGDSALYFCASSTSMWTSGSANTGELFFGEGSRLTVL.

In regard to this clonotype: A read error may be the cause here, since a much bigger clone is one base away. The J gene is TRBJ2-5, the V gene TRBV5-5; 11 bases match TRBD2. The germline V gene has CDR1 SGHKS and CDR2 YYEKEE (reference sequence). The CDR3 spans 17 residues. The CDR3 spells CASSIRLAGTQLEIQYF. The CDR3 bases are TGTGCCAGCAGCATAAGACTAGCGGGAACGCAATTGGAGATCCAGTACTTC. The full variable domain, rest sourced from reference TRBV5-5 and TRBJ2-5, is DAGVTQSPTHLIKTRGQQVTLRCSPISGHKSVSWYQQVLGQGPQFIFQYYEKEERGRGNFPDRFSARQFPNYSSELNVNALLLGDSALYLCASSIRLAGTQLEIQYFGPGTRLLVL.

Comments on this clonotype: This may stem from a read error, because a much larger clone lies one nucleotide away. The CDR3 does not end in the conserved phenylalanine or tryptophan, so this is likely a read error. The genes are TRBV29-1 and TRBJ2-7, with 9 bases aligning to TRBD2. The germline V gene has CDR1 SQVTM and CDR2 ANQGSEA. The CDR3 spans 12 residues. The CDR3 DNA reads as TGCGGAGGGCTAGCGGGATCGGGGGAGCAGTACCTC. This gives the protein CGGLAGSGEQYL.

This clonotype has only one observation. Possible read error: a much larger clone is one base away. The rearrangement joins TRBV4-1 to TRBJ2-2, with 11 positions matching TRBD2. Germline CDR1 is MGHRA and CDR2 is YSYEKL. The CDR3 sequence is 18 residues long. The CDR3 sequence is CACSQERGLADSTGELFF. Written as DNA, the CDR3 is TGCGCCTGCAGCCAAGAGCGGGGACTAGCGGATTCCACCGGGGAGCTGTTTTTT.

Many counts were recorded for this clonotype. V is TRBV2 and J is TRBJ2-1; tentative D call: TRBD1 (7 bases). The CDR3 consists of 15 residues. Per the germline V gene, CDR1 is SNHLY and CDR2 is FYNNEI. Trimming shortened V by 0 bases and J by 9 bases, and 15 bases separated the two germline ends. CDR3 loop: CASSEAGAGGGEQFF. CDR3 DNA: TGTGCCAGCAGTGAAGCTGGGGCAGGGGGAGGTGAGCAGTTCTTC.

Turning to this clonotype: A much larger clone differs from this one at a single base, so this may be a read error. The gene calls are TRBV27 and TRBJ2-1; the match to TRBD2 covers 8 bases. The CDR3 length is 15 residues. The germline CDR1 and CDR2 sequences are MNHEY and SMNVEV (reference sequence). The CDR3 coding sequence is TGTGCCAGCAGTCAGTGGACTAGCTCCTACAGTGAGCAGTTCTTC. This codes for CASSQWTSSYSEQFF.

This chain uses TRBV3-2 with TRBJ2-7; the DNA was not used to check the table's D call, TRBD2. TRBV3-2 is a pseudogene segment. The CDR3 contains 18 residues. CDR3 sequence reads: CASSQGTSGLAGAYEQYF. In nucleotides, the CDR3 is TGTGCCAGCAGCCAAGGGACGTCGGGACTAGCGGGAGCCTACGAGCAGTACTTC.

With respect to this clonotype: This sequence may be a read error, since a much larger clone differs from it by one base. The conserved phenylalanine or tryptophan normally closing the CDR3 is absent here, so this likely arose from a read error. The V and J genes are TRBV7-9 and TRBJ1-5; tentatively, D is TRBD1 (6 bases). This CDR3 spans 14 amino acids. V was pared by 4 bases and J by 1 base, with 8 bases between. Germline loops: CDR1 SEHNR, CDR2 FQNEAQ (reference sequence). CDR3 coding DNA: TGTGCCAGCAGCTCCACAGGGAGCAATCAGCCCCAGCATTCT. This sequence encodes CASSSTGSNQPQHS.

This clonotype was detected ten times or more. This CDR3 is CASSLGPWGPGNTIYF. The CDR3 DNA reads as TGTGCCAGCAGCTTAGGCCCATGGGGACCGGGAAACACCATATATTTT. The V gene is TRBV7-6, the J gene TRBJ1-3; D is perhaps TRBD1 (5 bases). The CDR3 consists of 16 residues. Germline V gene data show CDR1 as SGHVS and CDR2 as FNYEAQ. The V end was cut by 1 base, the J end by 4 bases, with 14 bases between.

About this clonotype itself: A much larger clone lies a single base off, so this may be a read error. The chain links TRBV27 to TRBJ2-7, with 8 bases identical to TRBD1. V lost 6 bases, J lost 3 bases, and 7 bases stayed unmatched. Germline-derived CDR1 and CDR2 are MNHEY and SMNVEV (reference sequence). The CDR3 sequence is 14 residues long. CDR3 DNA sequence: TGTGCCAGCAGCCGACAGGGGCCCGTCTACGAGCAGTACTTC. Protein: CASSRQGPVYEQYF.

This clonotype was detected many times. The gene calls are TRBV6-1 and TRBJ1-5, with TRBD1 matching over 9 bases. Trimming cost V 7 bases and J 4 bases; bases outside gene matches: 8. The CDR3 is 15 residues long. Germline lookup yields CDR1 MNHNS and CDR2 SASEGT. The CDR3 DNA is TGTGCCAGCATTGCGGGACAGGGAGTTAATCAGCCCCAGCATTTT. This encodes CASIAGQGVNQPQHF.

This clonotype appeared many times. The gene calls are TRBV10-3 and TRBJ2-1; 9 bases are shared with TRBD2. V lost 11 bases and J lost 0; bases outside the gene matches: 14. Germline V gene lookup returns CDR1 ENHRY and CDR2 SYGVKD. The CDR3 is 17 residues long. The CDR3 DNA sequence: TGTGCCTCCCGAACAGCGGGAGGCCGTAGCTCCTACAATGAGCAGTTCTTC. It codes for CASRTAGGRSSYNEQFF.

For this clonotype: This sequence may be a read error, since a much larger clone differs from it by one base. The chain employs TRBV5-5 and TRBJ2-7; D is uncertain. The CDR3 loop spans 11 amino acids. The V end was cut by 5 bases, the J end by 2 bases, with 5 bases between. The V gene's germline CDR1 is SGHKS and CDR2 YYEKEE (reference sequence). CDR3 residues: CASRQPYEQYF. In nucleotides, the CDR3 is TGTGCCAGCAGGCAGCCCTACGAGCAGTACTTC. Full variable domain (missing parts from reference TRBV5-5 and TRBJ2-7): DAGVTQSPTHLIKTRGQQVTLRCSPISGHKSVSWYQQVLGQGPQFIFQYYEKEERGRGNFPDRFSARQFPNYSSELNVNALLLGDSALYLCASRQPYEQYFGPGTRLTVT.

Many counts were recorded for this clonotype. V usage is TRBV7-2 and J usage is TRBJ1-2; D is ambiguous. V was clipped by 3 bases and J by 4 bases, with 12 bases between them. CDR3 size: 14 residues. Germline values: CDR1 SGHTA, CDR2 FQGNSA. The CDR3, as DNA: TGTGCCAGCAGCTTCGATTACTCTACCTATGGCTACACCTTC. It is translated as CASSFDYSTYGYTF.

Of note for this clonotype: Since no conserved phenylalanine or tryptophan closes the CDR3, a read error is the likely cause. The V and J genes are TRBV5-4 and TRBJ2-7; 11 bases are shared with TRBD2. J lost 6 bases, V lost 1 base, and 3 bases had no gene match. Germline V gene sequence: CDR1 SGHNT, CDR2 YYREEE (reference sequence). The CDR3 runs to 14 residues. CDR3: CASSLKLAGAEQYL. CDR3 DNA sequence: TGTGCCAGCAGCTTGAAACTAGCGGGAGCCGAGCAGTACCTC.

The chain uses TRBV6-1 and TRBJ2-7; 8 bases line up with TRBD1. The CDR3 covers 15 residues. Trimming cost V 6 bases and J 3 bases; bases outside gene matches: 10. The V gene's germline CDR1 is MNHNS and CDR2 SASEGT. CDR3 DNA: TGTGCCAGCAGGGGTAGGACAGGGAGCGACTACGAGCAGTACTTC. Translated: CASRGRTGSDYEQYF.

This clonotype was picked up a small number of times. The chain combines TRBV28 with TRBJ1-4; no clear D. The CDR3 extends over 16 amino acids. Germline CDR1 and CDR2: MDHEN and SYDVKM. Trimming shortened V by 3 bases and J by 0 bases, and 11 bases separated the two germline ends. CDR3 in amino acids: CASSFWTVATNEKLFF. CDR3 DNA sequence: TGTGCCAGCAGTTTCTGGACGGTTGCAACTAATGAAAAACTGTTTTTT.

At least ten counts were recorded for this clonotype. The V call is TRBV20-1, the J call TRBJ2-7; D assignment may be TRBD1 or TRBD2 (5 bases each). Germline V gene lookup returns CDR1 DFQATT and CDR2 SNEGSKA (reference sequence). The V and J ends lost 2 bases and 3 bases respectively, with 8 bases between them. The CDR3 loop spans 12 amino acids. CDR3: CSARRDGYEQYF. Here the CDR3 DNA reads TGCAGTGCTAGAAGGGACGGCTACGAGCAGTACTTC.

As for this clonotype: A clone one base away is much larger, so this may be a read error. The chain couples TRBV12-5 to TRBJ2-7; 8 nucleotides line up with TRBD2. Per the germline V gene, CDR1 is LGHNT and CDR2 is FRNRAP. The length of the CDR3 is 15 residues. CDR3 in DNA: TGTGCTGGTGGAGCTTCTAGCGGGTCACCCTACGAGCAGTACTTC. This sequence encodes CAGGASSGSPYEQYF.

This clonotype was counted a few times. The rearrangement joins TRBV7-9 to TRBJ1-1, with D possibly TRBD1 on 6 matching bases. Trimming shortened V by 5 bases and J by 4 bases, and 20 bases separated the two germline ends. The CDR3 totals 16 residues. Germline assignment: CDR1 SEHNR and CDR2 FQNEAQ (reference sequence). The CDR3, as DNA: TGTGCCAGCAGCCGTCAAACCCCGGGGGCGGGCACTGAAGCTTTCTTT. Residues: CASSRQTPGAGTEAFF.

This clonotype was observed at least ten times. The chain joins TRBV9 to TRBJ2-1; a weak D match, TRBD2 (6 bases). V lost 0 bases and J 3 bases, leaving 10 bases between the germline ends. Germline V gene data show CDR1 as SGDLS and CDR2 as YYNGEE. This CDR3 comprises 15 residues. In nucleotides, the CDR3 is TGTGCCAGCAGCGTAGGAATCGGGGGCTACAATGAGCAGTTCTTC. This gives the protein CASSVGIGGYNEQFF.

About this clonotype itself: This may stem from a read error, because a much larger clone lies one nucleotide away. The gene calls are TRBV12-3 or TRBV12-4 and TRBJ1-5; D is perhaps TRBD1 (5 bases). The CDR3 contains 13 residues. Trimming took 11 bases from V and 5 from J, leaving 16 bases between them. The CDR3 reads CACTRDGYQPQHF. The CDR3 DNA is TGTGCCTGCACCAGGGACGGCTATCAGCCCCAGCATTTT.